These 18 T cell receptor beta chains share one sample of origin, sequenced in a study of shared clonotypes between healthy human individuals. Clones were read by immunoSEQ multiplex PCR, and TCRdb kept only the in-frame ones, dropping some. The table lists 2 million to 2.5 million clones, 85% to 95% of them singletons. Sequencing input: naive CD4+ T cells from PBMCs. Subset described: CD45RA+ positively selected. The receptors stem from a man aged 18-30 years in good health. Some clones in this sample may be carry-over from other donors' samples.

The chain has TRBV5-1 and TRBJ2-7; D not certain. The germline V and J ends were trimmed by 0 bases and 7 bases, with 11 bases remaining between them. The germline gives CDR1 SGHRS, CDR2 YFSETQ. CDR3 size: 13 residues. The CDR3 bases are TGCGCCAGCAGCTTGGACGGGCAAGGGGAGCAGTACTTC. This gives the protein CASSLDGQGEQYF.

J is TRBJ1-5 and V is TRBV7-6, with a possible D match to TRBD1 (5 bases). The CDR3 length is 14 residues. Between the trimmed V and J ends, which lost 5 bases and 2 bases, there was a span of 10 bases. Germline CDR1 SGHVS, CDR2 FNYEAQ. The CDR3 DNA follows: TGTGCCAGCAGCGCCGACAGTGGCAATCAGCCCCAGCATTTT. Amino acids: CASSADSGNQPQHF.

This rearrangement joins TRBV10-3 to TRBJ1-1; D not resolved. The CDR3 spans 13 residues. Trimming took 11 bases from V and 0 from J, leaving 13 bases between them. Germline assignment: CDR1 ENHRY and CDR2 SYGVKD. CDR3 loop: CASETQVNTEAFF. The CDR3 region has the DNA TGTGCCTCAGAAACTCAGGTGAACACTGAAGCTTTCTTT.

The chain carries TRBV11-3 and TRBJ2-1; D remains ambiguous. Germline CDR1 and CDR2: SGHNT and YENEEA. CDR3 size: 15 residues. V was pared by 3 bases and J by 1 base, with 10 bases between. The CDR3 region is CASSFTPDSYNEQFF. The CDR3 nucleotides read TGTGCCAGCAGCTTCACGCCGGATTCCTACAATGAGCAGTTCTTC.

The genes are TRBV9 and TRBJ2-1, with 12 bases fitting TRBD2. The J segment lost 8 bases and the V segment lost 7 bases, leaving 10 bases of the junction unmatched. The CDR3 consists of 15 residues. Germline V CDR1 and CDR2: SGDLS, YYNGEE. The CDR3 sequence is CASAILAGGVYEQFF. CDR3 bases: TGTGCCAGCGCCATACTAGCGGGAGGTGTATATGAGCAGTTCTTC.

This rearrangement joins TRBV5-6 to TRBJ2-7; 9 bases are a match to TRBD2. The CDR3 is 15 amino acids. J lost 3 bases, V lost 2 bases, and 6 bases had no gene match. CDR1 and CDR2 (germline): SGHDT, YYEEEE. CDR3: CASSFRGLARYEQYF. The CDR3 DNA reads TGTGCCAGCAGCTTTCGGGGACTAGCCCGCTACGAGCAGTACTTC.

DNA for the CDR3: TGTGCCAGCAGCACAGGACAGAGCCACACTGAAGCTTTCTTT. It encodes CASSTGQSHTEAFF. The chain couples TRBV9 to TRBJ1-1; tentatively, D is TRBD1 (6 bases). CDR1 is SGDLS, CDR2 YYNGEE, per germline. Trimming took 4 bases from V and 3 from J, leaving 13 bases between them. This CDR3 region has 14 residues.

The chain is built from TRBV6-6 and TRBJ1-1; D remains unclear. The ends were cut back, 7 bases at V and 4 bases at J, with 19 bases in the middle. The CDR3 sequence is 15 residues long. The germline V gene has CDR1 MNHNY and CDR2 SVGAGI (reference sequence). This CDR3 reads CASMIGLRVATEAFF. The CDR3 DNA is TGTGCCAGCATGATCGGATTGAGGGTCGCCACTGAAGCTTTCTTT.

The rearrangement links TRBV5-5 to TRBJ1-1, with D unresolved. The V end lost 0 bases, the J end lost 5 bases, and 5 bases lay between the germline ends. Germline loops: CDR1 SGHKS, CDR2 YYEKEE (reference sequence). This CDR3 region has 12 residues. In DNA form, the CDR3 reads TGTGCCAGCAGCTTGGTTCGGACTGAAGCTTTCTTT. It encodes CASSLVRTEAFF.

This chain joins TRBV13 and TRBJ1-3; 7 positions agree with TRBD1. The CDR3 sequence is 13 residues long. With V trimmed by 5 bases and J by 4 bases, 2 bases remained unmatched. From germline, CDR1 is PRHDT and CDR2 FYEKMQ (reference sequence). The CDR3 loop is CASSAGQGNTIYF. As DNA, the CDR3 is TGTGCCAGCAGCGCGGGACAGGGAAACACCATATATTTT.

This chain connects TRBV2 to TRBJ2-3; 8 bases line up with TRBD2. The CDR3 consists of 16 residues. Germline lookup yields CDR1 SNHLY and CDR2 FYNNEI. J gave up 2 bases and V 11 bases, and 15 bases lay outside the gene matches. The CDR3 DNA reads as TGTGCCTTTCGTCCGGGAGTAGCGGGACTCACAGATACGCAGTATTTT. This sequence encodes CAFRPGVAGLTDTQYF. Combining the CDR3 with reference TRBV2 and TRBJ2-3 gives the whole variable domain EPEVTQTPSHQVTQMGQEVILRCVPISNHLYFYWYRQILGQKVEFLVSFYNNEISEKSEIFDDQFSVERPDGSNFTLKIRSTKLEDSAMYFCAFRPGVAGLTDTQYFGPGTRLTVL.

This chain connects TRBV28 to TRBJ2-2; a weak D match, TRBD1 (6 bases). The V end was cut by 5 bases, the J end by 2 bases, with 15 bases between. In germline, CDR1 is MDHEN, CDR2 SYDVKM. The CDR3 is 16 residues long. CDR3 sequence reads: CASSTSGVGNTGELFF. The CDR3, as DNA: TGTGCCAGCAGTACTTCAGGGGTGGGAAACACCGGGGAGCTGTTTTTT.

The chain couples TRBV5-1 to TRBJ2-7; D may correspond to TRBD1 or TRBD2 (5 bases each). V dropped 0 bases and J dropped 2 bases, with 12 bases sitting between them. This CDR3 has 15 amino acids. The V gene's germline CDR1 is SGHRS and CDR2 YFSETQ. CDR3 nucleotide sequence: TGCGCCAGCAGCTTGGCCTGGGGGAGCCCCTACGAGCAGTACTTC. It translates to CASSLAWGSPYEQYF.

V gene TRBV5-1 combines with J gene TRBJ1-1, with D possibly matching TRBD1 (5 bases). Trimming left V 3 bases short and J 0 bases short, with 21 bases between. CDR3 size: 18 residues. The germline gives CDR1 SGHRS, CDR2 YFSETQ. The DNA of the CDR3 is TGCGCCAGCAGCTCGCGAGGGGATTGGGCATCCGTGAACACTGAAGCTTTCTTT. Translated, it gives CASSSRGDWASVNTEAFF.

The chain couples TRBV6-5 to TRBJ1-2, with D possibly being TRBD1 (6 bases). Trimming removed 5 bases from V and 10 bases from J, with 14 bases in between. The CDR3 consists of 12 residues. Germline CDR1 is MNHEY and CDR2 is SVGAGI. The CDR3, as DNA: TGTGCCAGCAGTGGCCACGGGGGGCACTACACCTTC. Residues: CASSGHGGHYTF.

This chain joins TRBV5-1 and TRBJ2-7; D unclear. Deletions cut 2 bases from V and 6 bases from J, with 12 bases between. Germline loops: CDR1 SGHRS, CDR2 YFSETQ. This CDR3 has 13 residues. As DNA, the CDR3 is TGCGCCAGCAGCTTTTCACCGGATGGCGAGCAGTACTTC. Its protein is CASSFSPDGEQYF. Combining the CDR3 with reference TRBV5-1 and TRBJ2-7 gives the whole variable domain KAGVTQTPRYLIKTRGQQVTLSCSPISGHRSVSWYQQTPGQGLQFLFEYFSETQRNKGNFPGRFSGRQFSNSRSEMNVSTLELGDSALYLCASSFSPDGEQYFGPGTRLTVT.

This clone was seen once. V and J are TRBV11-2 and TRBJ2-1, with 15 bases matching TRBD2. With V trimmed by 5 bases and J by 5 bases, 4 bases remained unmatched. The CDR3 is made up of 16 amino acids. Germline V gives CDR1 SGHAT, CDR2 FQNNGV. CDR3 sequence: CASSVGTSGRNNEQFF. In DNA, the CDR3 is TGTGCCAGCAGCGTAGGGACTAGCGGGAGGAACAATGAGCAGTTCTTC.

The V gene is TRBV6-1, the J gene TRBJ2-1; 8 bases fit TRBD2. The CDR3 is 14 amino acids. After removal of 6 bases from V and 1 base from J, the junction contained 2 bases not matched to a gene. Germline V lookup: CDR1 MNHNS, CDR2 SASEGT. DNA for the CDR3: TGTGCCAGCAGCGGGGGGGGGTCCTACAATGAGCAGTTCTTC. Encoded protein: CASSGGGSYNEQFF.